Listed below are T cell receptor beta chains from one sample, sequenced in a study of T cells in Graves' hyperthyroidism and ophthalmopathy. TCRdb reanalysed the multiplex PCR reads using MiXCR and keeps one entry per CDR3 protein. The sample has some 490,000 distinct CDR3 sequences; approximately 23% are singletons. The sample comprised blood. The receptors shown here come from a woman in her 70s with Graves' ophthalmopathy. The CDR3 runs from the conserved cysteine through the conserved F or W. The D gene is left open where the match is weak. A row's size may be missing; if present it is once, few, many or a size class.

TRBV12-3/TRBV12-4	few	TRBJ2-3	.	CASSRSSGRTDTQYF	TGTGCCAGCAGTCGAAGTAGCGGCCGCACAGATACGCAGTATTTT
TRBV15	many	TRBJ1-2	TRBD1	CATSREQGLGYTF	TGTGCCACCAGCAGAGAACAGGGGCTTGGCTACACCTTC
TRBV6-1	.	TRBJ1-4	TRBD1	CASSGPGGSGNEKLFF	TGTGCCAGCAGCGGCCCAGGGGGATCGGGAAATGAAAAACTGTTTTTT
TRBV20-1	.	TRBJ2-7	.	CSASPRATYEQYF	TGCAGTGCTAGTCCGCGGGCCACCTACGAGCAGTACTTC
TRBV20-1	once	TRBJ2-1	TRBD1	CSARDRGRWNEQFF	TGCAGTGCAAGGGACAGGGGGCGATGGAATGAGCAGTTCTTC
TRBV13	.	TRBJ2-7	TRBD1	CASSLRGRDEQYF	TGTGCCAGCAGCTTAAGGGGGCGCGACGAGCAGTACTTC
TRBV7-2	few	TRBJ2-1	.	CASSLRGRGSYNEQFF	TGTGCCAGCAGCTTACGAGGCAGAGGCTCCTACAATGAGCAGTTCTTC
TRBV6-7	.	TRBJ1-4	.	CASSRDPCNEKLFF	TGTGCCAGCAGCCGTGACCCATGCAATGAAAAACTGTTTTTT
TRBV30	few	TRBJ2-3	.	CAWSVSSDTQYF	TGTGCCTGGAGTGTGAGTTCAGATACGCAGTATTTT
TRBV7-9	.	TRBJ2-1	TRBD2	CASSFSPGLGSNEQFF	TGTGCCAGCAGCTTTTCCCCGGGACTAGGAAGCAATGAGCAGTTCTTC
TRBV19	.	TRBJ2-2	TRBD2	CASSLRLAGGRTGELFF	TGTGCCAGTAGTTTACGACTAGCGGGAGGAAGGACCGGGGAGCTGTTTTTT
TRBV12-3/TRBV12-4	many	TRBJ1-1	.	CASRTDGTTEAFF	TGTGCCAGCAGAACAGATGGGACCACTGAAGCTTTCTTT
TRBV28	.	TRBJ1-1	.	CASSPMLTVATEAFF	TGTGCCAGCAGTCCAATGCTGACAGTAGCCACTGAAGCTTTCTTT
TRBV3-1	.	TRBJ1-5	.	CASSSTYQGTPSNQPQHF	TGTGCCAGCAGCTCTACCTATCAGGGGACCCCTAGCAATCAGCCCCAGCATTTT
TRBV6-1	few	TRBJ1-6	TRBD1	CASSDRGASPLHF	TGTGCCAGCAGCGACAGGGGAGCATCACCCCTCCACTTT
TRBV12-3/TRBV12-4	many	TRBJ1-1	.	CASSQRQEMVEAFF	TGTGCCAGCAGCCAGCGACAGGAAATGGTTGAAGCTTTCTTT
TRBV29-1	.	TRBJ1-1	.	CSVEGGRNTEAFF	TGCAGCGTTGAGGGCGGCCGGAACACTGAAGCTTTCTTT
TRBV6-5	.	TRBJ2-7	.	CASSYGIGEQYF	TGTGCCAGCAGTTACGGGATTGGCGAGCAGTACTTC
TRBV3-1	.	TRBJ1-3	.	CASGGGNSGNTIYF	TGTGCCAGCGGTGGCGGAAACTCTGGAAACACCATATATTTT
TRBV9	.	TRBJ1-1	TRBD1	CASSVGSDRATTEAFF	TGTGCCAGCAGCGTAGGGTCGGACAGGGCGACGACTGAAGCTTTCTTT
TRBV10-3	.	TRBJ2-7	.	CAIRDGSRGEQYF	TGTGCCATCCGGGACGGGTCCCGAGGAGAGCAGTACTTC
TRBV5-4	.	TRBJ1-4	.	CASSLAKETSNEKLFF	TGTGCCAGCAGCTTGGCCAAGGAAACCTCTAATGAAAAACTGTTTTTT
TRBV2	many	TRBJ2-1	TRBD2	CASSWAGGLGEQFF	TGTGCCAGCAGTTGGGCGGGAGGATTGGGAGAGCAGTTCTTC
TRBV5-1	.	TRBJ2-3	TRBD2	CASGTGLAGADTQYF	TGCGCCAGCGGAACAGGACTAGCGGGAGCCGATACGCAGTATTTT
TRBV6-2/TRBV6-3	.	TRBJ2-3	.	CASSKGRVTDTQYF	TGTGCCAGCAGTAAGGGCAGGGTCACAGATACGCAGTATTTT
TRBV9	.	TRBJ1-1	.	CASSPQVGFPEAFF	TGTGCCAGCAGCCCCCAGGTAGGATTCCCTGAAGCTTTCTTT
TRBV12-3/TRBV12-4	many	TRBJ2-3	TRBD2	CASSLSGRSTDTQYF	TGTGCCAGCAGTCTGAGCGGGAGATCCACAGATACGCAGTATTTT
TRBV6-2/TRBV6-3	.	TRBJ1-1	.	CASSYSTGFMNTEAFF	TGTGCCAGCAGTTACTCGACGGGATTCATGAACACTGAAGCTTTCTTT
TRBV5-1	few	TRBJ2-7	.	CASKVGQTSYEQYF	TGCGCCAGTAAGGTCGGGCAAACCTCCTACGAGCAGTACTTC
TRBV11-2	many	TRBJ2-1	.	CASSLGDGTEQFF	TGTGCCAGCAGCTTAGGAGACGGGACTGAGCAGTTCTTC
TRBV24-1	.	TRBJ2-3	.	CAMQLGPGLRRTDTQYF	TGTGCCATGCAGTTAGGGCCGGGATTGAGGCGCACAGATACGCAGTATTTT